This passage covers 9 T cell receptor beta chains from one sample sequenced in a study of blood T cell repertoires in COVID-19. Assay: immunoSEQ multiplex PCR; the TCRdb copy retains only in-frame clones and omits some. The sample lists roughly 250,000 clones; around nine tenths were seen once. Sequencing was carried out using PBMCs or T cells enriched from blood (not recorded which). The receptors stem from a woman in her thirties or forties who had been exposed to COVID-19.

The CDR3 DNA follows: TGTGCCAGCAGCCCCCTAGGAGATACGCAGTATTTT. It encodes CASSPLGDTQYF. This chain joins TRBV7-6 and TRBJ2-3; D is unclear. V lost 5 bases to trimming and J lost 5 bases, with 8 bases between them. Germline CDR1 reads SGHVS; CDR2 reads FNYEAQ. CDR3 size: 12 residues.

Only one count was recorded for this clone. The chain combines TRBV5-4 with TRBJ1-2; D possibly corresponds to TRBD1 (5 bases). The CDR3 is 17 residues long. The germline gives CDR1 SGHNT, CDR2 YYREEE (reference sequence). The V gene lost 4 bases and the J gene lost 2 bases, with 21 bases spanning the gap. Here the CDR3 reads CASSQGGGRGPNYGYTF. DNA for the CDR3: TGTGCCAGCAGCCAGGGTGGAGGGCGCGGCCCCAACTATGGCTACACCTTC.

The V call is TRBV13, the J call TRBJ1-4; 8 nucleotides align to TRBD1. This CDR3 spans 16 amino acids. Trimming cost V 6 bases and J 0 bases; bases outside gene matches: 6. Germline CDR1 and CDR2: PRHDT and FYEKMQ (reference sequence). CDR3 residues: CASSPGGQTTNEKLFF. Here the CDR3 DNA reads TGTGCCAGCAGTCCAGGGGGCCAAACAACTAATGAAAAACTGTTTTTT.

The rearrangement joins TRBV11-3 to TRBJ2-1; 7 nucleotides line up with TRBD2. The CDR3 runs to 19 residues. V trimming: 0 bases; J trimming: 3 bases; junction bases outside the gene matches: 14. CDR1 SGHNT and CDR2 YENEEA come from the germline V gene. The DNA of the CDR3 is TGTGCCAGCAGCTTAGAGGGAGCTAGCGGAAAACCACGCTACAATGAGCAGTTCTTC. Translation gives CASSLEGASGKPRYNEQFF.

The chain carries TRBV7-9 and TRBJ1-5; 8 bases agree with TRBD1. The V and J ends lost 5 bases and 5 bases, in that order; junction bases with no gene match: 5. Germline V gene data show CDR1 as SEHNR and CDR2 as FQNEAQ (reference sequence). This CDR3 is built from 14 residues. The CDR3 reads CASSDDRGYQPQHF. For the CDR3, the DNA is TGTGCCAGCAGCGACGACAGGGGTTATCAGCCCCAGCATTTT.

J is TRBJ1-1 and V is TRBV5-4; no clear D. This CDR3 is built from 13 residues. CDR1 and CDR2 (germline): SGHNT, YYREEE (reference sequence). V gave up 1 base and J gave up 5 bases, with 9 bases separating them. The CDR3 coding sequence is TGTGCCAGCAGCTTGTTGGGGAGGACTGAAGCTTTCTTT. Residues: CASSLLGRTEAFF.

The chain has TRBV3-1 (or the pseudogene TRBV3-2) and TRBJ2-3, with 7 positions matching TRBD1. CDR1 is LGHDT, CDR2 YNNKEL, per germline (reference sequence). This CDR3 is built from 18 residues. Trimming took 1 base from V and 2 from J; bases not matched to a gene: 12. CDR3 sequence (DNA): TGTGCCAGCAGCCAAGTACAGGGGTATGGATCCGACACAGATACGCAGTATTTT. This codes for CASSQVQGYGSDTDTQYF.

This chain links TRBV13 with TRBJ2-1; a weak D match, TRBD1 (5 bases). Trimming pared 6 bases from V and 8 bases from J, leaving 14 bases between. The germline gives CDR1 PRHDT, CDR2 FYEKMQ (reference sequence). This CDR3 contains 13 residues. The CDR3, as DNA: TGTGCCAGCAGGACAGAGTATAGTTATGAGCAGTTCTTC. Translating gives CASRTEYSYEQFF.

This clone was detected once. This chain joins TRBV2 and TRBJ1-6; 8 bases match TRBD1. The CDR3 length is 14 residues. CDR1 is SNHLY and CDR2 is FYNNEI in the germline V gene. The J segment lost 7 bases and the V segment lost 6 bases, leaving 5 bases of the junction unmatched. The CDR3: CASSPTGANSPLHF. The CDR3 DNA follows: TGTGCCAGCAGCCCGACAGGGGCAAATTCACCCCTCCACTTT.